The rows below give T cell receptor beta chains drawn from one sample of a study of blood T cell repertoires in COVID-19. TCRdb keeps only in-frame clones here, not all; method: immunoSEQ multiplex PCR. In the table there are 75,000 to 95,000 clones, about 88% of which are singletons. The sequenced sample consisted of peripheral blood. Every receptor here comes from a human donor in a cohort sampled during active COVID-19. CDR3s include the opening cysteine and the closing phenylalanine or tryptophan.

j_gene,len,v_gene,CDR3aa
TRBJ2-3,15,TRBV19,CASSTGQGSTDTQYF
TRBJ1-3,14,TRBV5-5,CASSPGGSGNTIYF
TRBJ2-7,15,TRBV6-2/TRBV6-3,CASSVLAGATYEQYF
TRBJ2-1,11,TRBV20-1,CSALDFPEQFF
TRBJ1-1,14,TRBV3-1/TRBV3-2,CASRSQGFNTEAFF
TRBJ2-3,14,TRBV2,CASLPGHGPDTQYF
TRBJ2-5,15,TRBV5-4,CASSSGTGTLETQYF
TRBJ2-3,14,TRBV5-1,CASSSGQGRDTQYF
TRBJ2-3,14,TRBV10-1,CASSEVRGADTQYF
TRBJ1-3,14,TRBV5-1,CASSGQGQGNTIYF
TRBJ1-1,15,TRBV6-5,CASSSVYQGSTEAFF
TRBJ2-7,15,TRBV5-6,CASTRQGLAGYEQYF
TRBJ2-5,14,TRBV3-1/TRBV3-2,CASSTRWHQETQYF
TRBJ1-1,14,TRBV19,CASSIQGRNTEAFF
TRBJ1-1,15,TRBV19,CASSITSDRGPEAFF
TRBJ2-3,18,TRBV15,CATSSPLFSTGSTDTQYF
TRBJ1-6,16,TRBV3-1/TRBV3-2,CASSQPSGSYNSPLHF
TRBJ1-2,15,TRBV6-2/TRBV6-3,CASSYVGTGSRGYTF
TRBJ1-6,14,TRBV7-9,CASSFEGHSSPLHF
TRBJ2-7,11,TRBV10-3,CAIGQAYEQYF
TRBJ1-3,17,TRBV3-1/TRBV3-2,CASSQDRQRLSGNTIYF
TRBJ2-1,20,TRBV10-1,CASSDQRRLAGRSSYNEQFF
TRBJ2-2,16,TRBV7-2,CASSSTTSGGPGELFF
TRBJ2-7,15,TRBV18,CASSKTGANNYEQYF
TRBJ1-1,14,TRBV14,CASSRGQFPTEAFF
TRBJ2-7,18,TRBV4-1,CASSQGGILGLSSYEQYF
TRBJ2-3,16,TRBV3-1/TRBV3-2,CASSGSGLAGGDTQYF
TRBJ2-2,12,TRBV2,CASSLYTGELFF
TRBJ1-4,13,TRBV18,CASSPGQNEKLFF